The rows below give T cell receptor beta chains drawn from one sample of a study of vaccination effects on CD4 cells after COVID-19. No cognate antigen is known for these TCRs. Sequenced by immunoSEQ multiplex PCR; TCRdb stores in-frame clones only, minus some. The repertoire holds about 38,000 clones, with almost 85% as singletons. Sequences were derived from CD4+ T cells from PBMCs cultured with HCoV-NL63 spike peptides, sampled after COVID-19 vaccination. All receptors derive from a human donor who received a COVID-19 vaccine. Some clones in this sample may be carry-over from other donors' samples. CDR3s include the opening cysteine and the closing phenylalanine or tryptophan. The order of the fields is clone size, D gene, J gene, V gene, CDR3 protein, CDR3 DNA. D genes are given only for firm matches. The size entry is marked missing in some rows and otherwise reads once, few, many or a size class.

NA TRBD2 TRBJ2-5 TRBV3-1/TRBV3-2 CASSQDRGLAVPETQYF TGTGCCAGCAGCCAAGATAGAGGCCTAGCGGTTCCAGAGACCCAGTACTTC
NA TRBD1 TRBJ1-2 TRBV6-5 CASKIPGQGRGYTF TGTGCCAGCAAAATACCGGGACAGGGGCGAGGCTACACCTTC
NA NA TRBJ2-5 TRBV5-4 CASSLGPQETQYF TGTGCCAGCAGCTTGGGCCCACAAGAGACCCAGTACTTC
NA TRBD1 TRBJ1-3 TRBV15 CATSRGGQGAGNTIYF TGTGCCACCAGCAGAGGGGGACAGGGGGCTGGAAACACCATATATTTT
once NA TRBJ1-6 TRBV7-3 CASSLMSGSPLHF TGTGCCAGCAGCTTAATGAGTGGGTCACCCCTCCACTTT
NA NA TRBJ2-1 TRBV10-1 CASSERREGLYNEQFF TGCGCCAGCAGTGAGCGACGCGAAGGATTGTACAATGAGCAGTTCTTC
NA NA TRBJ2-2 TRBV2 CASSGYTVAVLTGELFF TGTGCCAGCAGTGGGTACACGGTTGCGGTCCTAACCGGGGAGCTGTTTTTT
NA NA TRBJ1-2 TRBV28 CASRPYVGGDGYTF TGTGCCAGCAGACCCTATGTGGGGGGGGATGGCTACACCTTC
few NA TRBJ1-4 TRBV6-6 CASSYSFGNEKLFF TGTGCCAGCAGTTACTCTTTCGGGAATGAAAAACTGTTTTTT
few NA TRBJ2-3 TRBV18 CAGAQGLTDTQYF TGTGCCGGGGCACAGGGTCTCACAGATACGCAGTATTTT
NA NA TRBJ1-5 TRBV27 CASSLREGQPQHF TGTGCCAGCAGTTTGAGGGAAGGGCAGCCCCAGCATTTT
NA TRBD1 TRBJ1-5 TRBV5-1 CASSLGGTGDYSNQPQHF TGCGCCAGCAGCTTAGGGGGGACAGGAGATTATAGCAATCAGCCCCAGCATTTT
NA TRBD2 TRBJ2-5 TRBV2 CATAGGGEETQYF TGTGCCACCGCGGGCGGGGGGGAAGAGACCCAGTACTTC
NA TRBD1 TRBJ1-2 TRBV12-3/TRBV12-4 CASTMGQGDGYTF TGTGCCAGCACCATGGGGCAGGGGGACGGCTACACCTTC
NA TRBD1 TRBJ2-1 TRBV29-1 CSVVDRDNEQFF TGCAGCGTTGTTGACAGGGACAATGAGCAGTTCTTC
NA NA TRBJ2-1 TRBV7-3 CASSLPGSGNEQFF TGTGCCAGCAGCTTACCAGGGTCCGGCAATGAGCAGTTCTTC
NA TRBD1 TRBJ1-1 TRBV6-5 CASSRQGTWNTEAFF TGTGCCAGCAGTCGACAGGGTACTTGGAACACTGAAGCTTTCTTT
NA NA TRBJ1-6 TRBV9 CASSANESPLHF TGTGCCAGCAGCGCCAATGAGTCACCCCTCCACTTT
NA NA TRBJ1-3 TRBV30 CAWSVRGTGNTIYF TGTGCCTGGAGTGTTAGGGGAACTGGAAACACCATATATTTT